Here is one T cell receptor beta chain with its context. Its antigen is as yet unknown. CDR1 is LGHDT and CDR2 is YNNKEL in the germline V gene (reference sequence). Trimming took 1 base from V and 0 from J, leaving 7 bases between them. The CDR3 spans 15 residues. The data were obtained in a study of Ad26.COV2.S vaccination and SARS-CoV-2 variants. Looking at the study overall: Enrolled in COV1001, the donor was in the Ad26.COV2.S trial arm, which received the vaccine. Donor got 5x10^10 or 1x10^11 viral particles of Ad26.COV2.S. Overall study results and limits: Compared with placebo recipients, vaccine recipients had higher spike-specific TCR breadth. The authors reported substantial breadth in spike-specific CD8+ and CD4+ T cell responses after vaccination.

The protocol was immunoSEQ multiplex PCR, while the TCRdb copy is restricted to in-frame clones and leaves out a portion. The data contain 300,000 to 350,000 clones, around 84% of them singletons. Treatment here: roughly 18 received Ad26.COV2.S at low or high dose, single or two shots; a few received placebo; per-sample allocation not given. Collection of samples fell on day 63 after the first vaccine or placebo injection. This chain connects TRBV3-1 (or the pseudogene TRBV3-2) to TRBJ1-3; D ambiguous. The sequences come from peripheral blood, collected in a trial of Ad26.COV2.S vaccine versus placebo. The sequence was obtained from a person aged 18-60 years who received the Ad26.COV2.S COVID-19 vaccine or a placebo. For the CDR3, the DNA is TGTGCCAGCAGCCAAGGGACGTACTCTGGAAACACCATATATTTT. Its translation: CASSQGTYSGNTIYF.